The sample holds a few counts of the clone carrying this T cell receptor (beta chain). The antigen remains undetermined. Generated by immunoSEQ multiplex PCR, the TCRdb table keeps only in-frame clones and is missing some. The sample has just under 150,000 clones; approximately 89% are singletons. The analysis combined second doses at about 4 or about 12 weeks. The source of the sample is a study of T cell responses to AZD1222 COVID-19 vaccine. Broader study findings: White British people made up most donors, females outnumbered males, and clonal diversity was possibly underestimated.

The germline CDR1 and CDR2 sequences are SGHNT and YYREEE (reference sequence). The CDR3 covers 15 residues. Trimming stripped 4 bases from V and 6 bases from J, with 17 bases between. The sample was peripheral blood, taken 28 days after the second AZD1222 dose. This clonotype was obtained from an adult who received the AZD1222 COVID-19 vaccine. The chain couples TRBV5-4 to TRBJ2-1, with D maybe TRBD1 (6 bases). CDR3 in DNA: TGTGCCAGCAGCACCCCCCAGGGGCTCGGCAATGAGCAGTTCTTC. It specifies CASSTPQGLGNEQFF.